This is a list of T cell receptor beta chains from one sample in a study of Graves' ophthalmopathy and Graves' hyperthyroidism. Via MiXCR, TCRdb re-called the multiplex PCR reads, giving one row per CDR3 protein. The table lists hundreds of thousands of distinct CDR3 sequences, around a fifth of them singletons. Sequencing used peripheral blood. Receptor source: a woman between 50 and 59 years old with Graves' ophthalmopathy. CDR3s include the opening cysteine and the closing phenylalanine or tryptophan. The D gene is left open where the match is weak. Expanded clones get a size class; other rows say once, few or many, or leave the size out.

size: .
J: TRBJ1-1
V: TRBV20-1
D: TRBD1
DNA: TGCAGTGCTGCCGGGACAGGGAACACTGAAGCTTTCTTT
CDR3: CSAAGTGNTEAFF

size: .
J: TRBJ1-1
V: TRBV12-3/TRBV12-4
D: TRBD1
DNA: TGTGCCAGCCTCGCCGGGGCAGGGGGCTGGACTGAAGCTTTCTTT
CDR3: CASLAGAGGWTEAFF

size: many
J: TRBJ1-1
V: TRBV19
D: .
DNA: TGTGCTACGGGAAGGAACACTGAAGCTTTCTTT
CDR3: CATGRNTEAFF

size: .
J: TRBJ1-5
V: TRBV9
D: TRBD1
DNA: TGTGCCAGCGGCGCGGGGGGACAGGGCGAGCGGCCCCAGCATTTT
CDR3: CASGAGGQGERPQHF

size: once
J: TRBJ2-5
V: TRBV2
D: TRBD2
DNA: TGTGCCAGCCAGGGCGGGAGGGCAGGCGAGACCCAGTACTTC
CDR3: CASQGGRAGETQYF

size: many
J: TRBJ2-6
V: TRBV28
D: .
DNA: TGTGCCAGCAGTTTAGCCCGCTCTGGGGCCAACGTCCTGACTTTC
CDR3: CASSLARSGANVLTF

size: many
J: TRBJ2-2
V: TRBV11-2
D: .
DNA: TGTGCCAGCAGCTTAGTCCGGGGCAGCACCGGGGAGCTGTTTTTT
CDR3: CASSLVRGSTGELFF

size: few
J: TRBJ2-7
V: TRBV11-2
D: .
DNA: TGTGCCAGCAGCTTTTCGTGGGACGCTTCCTCCTACGAGCAGTACTTC
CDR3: CASSFSWDASSYEQYF

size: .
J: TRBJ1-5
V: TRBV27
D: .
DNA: TGTGCCAGCAGTTACGGGGGAGAATATCAGCCCCAGCATTTT
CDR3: CASSYGGEYQPQHF

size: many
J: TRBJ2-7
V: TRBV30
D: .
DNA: TGTGCCTGGAGTACGGGGGGCCCCTACGAGCAGTACTTC
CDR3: CAWSTGGPYEQYF

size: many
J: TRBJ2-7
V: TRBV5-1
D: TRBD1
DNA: TGCGCCAGCAGCAAGACAGGGGACTACGAGCAGTACTTC
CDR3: CASSKTGDYEQYF

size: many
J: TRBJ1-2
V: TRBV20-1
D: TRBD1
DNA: TGCAGTGCTAGAGAAAGCGACAGGGGGATTGGCTACACCTTC
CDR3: CSARESDRGIGYTF

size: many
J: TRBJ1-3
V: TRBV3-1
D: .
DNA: TGTGCCAGCAGCCAAGAGAGGGGTTCAAGAAACACCATATATTTT
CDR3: CASSQERGSRNTIYF

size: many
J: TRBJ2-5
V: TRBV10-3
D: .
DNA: TGTGCCATCAGTGAGTCCGAAGAGACCCAGTACTTC
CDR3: CAISESEETQYF

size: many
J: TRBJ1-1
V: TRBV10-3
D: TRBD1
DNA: TGTGCCATCAGTGAACAGGGGAACACTGAAGCTTCCTTT
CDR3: CAISEQGNTEASF

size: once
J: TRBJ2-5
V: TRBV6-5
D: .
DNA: TGTGCCAGCAGTTACACGGGACTCGCGAGGGAGACCCAGTACTTC
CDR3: CASSYTGLARETQYF

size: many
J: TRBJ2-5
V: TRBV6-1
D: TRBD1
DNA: TGTGCCAGCATCTGGACAGGGGTCCCAGAGACCCAGTACTTC
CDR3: CASIWTGVPETQYF

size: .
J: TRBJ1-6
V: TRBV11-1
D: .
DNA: TGTGCCAGCAGCGGACAAAAAGAGTATAATTCACCCCTCCACTTT
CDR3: CASSGQKEYNSPLHF

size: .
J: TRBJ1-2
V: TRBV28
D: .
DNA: TGTGCCAGCAGTTTAGGCGGGCGCTTCTATGGCTACACCTTC
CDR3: CASSLGGRFYGYTF

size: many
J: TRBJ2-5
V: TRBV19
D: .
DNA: TGTGCCAGTAGTATTGGAGGGGGCAATATCCAAGAGACCCAGTACTTC
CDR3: CASSIGGGNIQETQYF

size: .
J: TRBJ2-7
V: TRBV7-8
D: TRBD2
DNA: TGTGCCAGCAGCTTGGGACTAGCGGGAGGCTCCTACGAGCAGTACTTC
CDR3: CASSLGLAGGSYEQYF

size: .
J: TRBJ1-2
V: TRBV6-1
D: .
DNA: TGTGCCAGCACCAAACCGGGAGGATATATCTATGGCTACACCTTC
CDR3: CASTKPGGYIYGYTF

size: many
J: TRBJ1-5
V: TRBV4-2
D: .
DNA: TGTGCCAGCAGCCACCGGAACACGGAAATCAATCAGCCCCAGCATTTT
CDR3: CASSHRNTEINQPQHF

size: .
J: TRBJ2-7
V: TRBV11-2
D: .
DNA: TGTGCCAGCAGCAGAGGGACCCTTCTTGGCGAGCAGTACTTC
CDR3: CASSRGTLLGEQYF

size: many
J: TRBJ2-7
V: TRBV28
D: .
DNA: TGTGCCAGCAGTTTTCGTGGTGGGGAGCAGTACTTC
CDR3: CASSFRGGEQYF

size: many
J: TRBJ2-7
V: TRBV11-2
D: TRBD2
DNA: TGTGCCAGCAGCCCCGTTAGGTCCCGGCGGGAGAAGATGAGAGAGCAGTACTTC
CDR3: CASSPVRSRREKMREQYF

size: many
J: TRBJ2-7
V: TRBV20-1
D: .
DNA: TGCAGTGCTAGAGAGGGGGTTCGGGACGGAACCTCCTACGAGCAGTACTTC
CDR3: CSAREGVRDGTSYEQYF

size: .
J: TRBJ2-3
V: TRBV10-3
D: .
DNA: TGTGCCATCACTAGCAGCACAGATACGCAGTATTTT
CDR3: CAITSSTDTQYF

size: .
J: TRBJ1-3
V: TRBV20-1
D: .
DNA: TGCAGTGCTAGGGAATCTGGAAACACCATATATTTT
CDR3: CSARESGNTIYF

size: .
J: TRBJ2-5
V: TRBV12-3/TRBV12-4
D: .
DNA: TGTGCCAGCAGTTGGATATTGAGGGGCCAAGAGACCCAGTACTTC
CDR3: CASSWILRGQETQYF

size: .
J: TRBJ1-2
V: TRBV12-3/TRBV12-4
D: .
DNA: TGTGCCAGCGACACGACCAACTATGGCTACATCTTC
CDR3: CASDTTNYGYIF

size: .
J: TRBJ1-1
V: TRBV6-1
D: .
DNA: TGTGCCAGCAACTGGGGCCAAGACAGAAACACTGAAGCTTTCTTT
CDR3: CASNWGQDRNTEAFF

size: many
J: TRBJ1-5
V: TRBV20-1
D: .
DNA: TGCAGTGCTAGAGATCAACCCGTGTCCCAGCATTTT
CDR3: CSARDQPVSQHF

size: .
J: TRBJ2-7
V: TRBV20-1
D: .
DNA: TGCAGTGCTCAAACGGGAGTACCCACCAAGGAGCAGTACTTC
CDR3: CSAQTGVPTKEQYF

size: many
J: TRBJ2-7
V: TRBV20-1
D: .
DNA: TGCAGTGCTAGGTTGGGGACAGGCGGGGGCCCCGAGCAGTACTTC
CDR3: CSARLGTGGGPEQYF

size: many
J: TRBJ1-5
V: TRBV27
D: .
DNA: TGTGCCAGTAGACAGTATAGCAATCAGCCCCAGCATTTT
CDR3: CASRQYSNQPQHF

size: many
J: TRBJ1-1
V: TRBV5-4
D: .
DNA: TGTGCCAGCAGCTTGGCCTTGCATATGAACACTGAAGCTTTCTTT
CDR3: CASSLALHMNTEAFF